One sample yielded the 4 T cell receptor beta chains listed below, sequenced in a study of Graves' ophthalmopathy and Graves' hyperthyroidism. The authors amplified TCR beta CDR3 regions, and they did so from RNA transcripts for repertoire sequencing. First-round RT-PCR relied on HTBI primers, and a second-round multiplex PCR came next. Via MiXCR, TCRdb re-called the multiplex PCR reads, giving one row per CDR3 protein. The sample has about 370,000 distinct CDR3 sequences, roughly 15% seen once. Specimen: peripheral blood. Source of these receptors: an adult woman with stable Graves' hyperthyroidism.

This clonotype was seen ten or more times. The V and J genes are TRBV7-9 and TRBJ1-3; no reliable D call. The germline gives CDR1 SEHNR, CDR2 FQNEAQ (reference sequence). This CDR3 comprises 15 residues. Trimming removed 7 bases at V and 0 bases at J, with 13 bases between. CDR3 sequence: CASTTSGSSGNTIYF. The CDR3 DNA reads TGTGCCAGCACCACCTCGGGGTCCTCTGGAAACACCATATATTTT.

The genes are TRBV7-8 and TRBJ1-5, with a possible D match to TRBD1 (6 bases). The ends were cut back, 5 bases at V and 1 base at J, with 6 bases in the middle. From germline, CDR1 is SGHVS and CDR2 FQNEAQ. The CDR3 loop spans 13 amino acids. CDR3 loop: CASSDRSNQPQHF. The CDR3 region has the DNA TGTGCCAGCAGCGACAGGAGCAATCAGCCCCAGCATTTT.

This clonotype was seen ten or more times. The V and J genes are TRBV28 and TRBJ1-1; D possibly corresponds to TRBD1 (6 bases). Germline CDR1 is MDHEN and CDR2 is SYDVKM. The V and J ends lost 3 bases and 6 bases respectively, with 17 bases between them. The CDR3 spans 15 residues. The chain's CDR3 is CASSFGGASKAEAFF. CDR3 nucleotides: TGTGCCAGCAGTTTTGGGGGGGCGTCAAAAGCTGAAGCTTTCTTT.

This chain connects TRBV18 to TRBJ1-3; D is unresolved. The CDR3 contains 15 residues. The germline V gene has CDR1 KGHSH and CDR2 LQKENI. Trimming shortened V by 10 bases and J by 0 bases, and 16 bases separated the two germline ends. CDR3 DNA: TGTGCCACCTCCGGACGGATTGACTCTGGAAACACCATATATTTT. It specifies CATSGRIDSGNTIYF.